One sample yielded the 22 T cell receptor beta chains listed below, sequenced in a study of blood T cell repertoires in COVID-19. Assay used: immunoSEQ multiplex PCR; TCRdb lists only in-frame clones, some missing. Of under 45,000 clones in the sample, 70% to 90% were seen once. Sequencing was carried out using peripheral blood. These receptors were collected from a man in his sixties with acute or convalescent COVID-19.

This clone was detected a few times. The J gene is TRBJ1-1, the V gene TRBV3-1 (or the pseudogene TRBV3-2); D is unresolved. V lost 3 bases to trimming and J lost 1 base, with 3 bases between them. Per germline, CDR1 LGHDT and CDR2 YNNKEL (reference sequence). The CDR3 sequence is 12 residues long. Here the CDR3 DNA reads TGTGCCAGCAGCCACGGGAACACTGAAGCTTTCTTT. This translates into CASSHGNTEAFF.

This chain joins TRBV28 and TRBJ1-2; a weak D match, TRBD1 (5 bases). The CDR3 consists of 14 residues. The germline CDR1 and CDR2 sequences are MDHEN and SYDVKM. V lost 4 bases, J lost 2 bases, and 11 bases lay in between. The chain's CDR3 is CASSSRQTNYGYTF. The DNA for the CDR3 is TGTGCCAGCAGTTCCCGACAGACCAACTATGGCTACACCTTC.

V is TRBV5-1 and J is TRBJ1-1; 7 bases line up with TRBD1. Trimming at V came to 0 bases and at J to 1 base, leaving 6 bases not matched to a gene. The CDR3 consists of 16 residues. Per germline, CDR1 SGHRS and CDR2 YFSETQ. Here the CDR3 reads CASSLEGAPQNTEAFF. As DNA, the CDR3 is TGCGCCAGCAGCTTGGAGGGGGCGCCCCAGAACACTGAAGCTTTCTTT.

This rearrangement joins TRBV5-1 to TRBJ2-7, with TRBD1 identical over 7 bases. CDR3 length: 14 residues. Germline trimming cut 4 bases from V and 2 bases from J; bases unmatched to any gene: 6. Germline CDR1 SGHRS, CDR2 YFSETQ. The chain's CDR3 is CASSDRDFAYEQYF. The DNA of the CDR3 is TGCGCCAGCAGCGACAGGGATTTTGCCTACGAGCAGTACTTC.

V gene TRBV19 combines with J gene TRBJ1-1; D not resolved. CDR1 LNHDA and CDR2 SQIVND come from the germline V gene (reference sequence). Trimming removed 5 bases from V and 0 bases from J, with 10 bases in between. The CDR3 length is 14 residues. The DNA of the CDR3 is TGTGCCAGTAGTGTTCGGCAGGTGAACACTGAAGCTTTCTTT. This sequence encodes CASSVRQVNTEAFF.

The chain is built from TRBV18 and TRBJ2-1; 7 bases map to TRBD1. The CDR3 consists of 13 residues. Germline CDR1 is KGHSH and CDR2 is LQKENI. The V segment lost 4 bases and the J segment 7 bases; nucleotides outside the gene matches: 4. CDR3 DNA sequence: TGTGCCAGCTCACAGGGGGCTCGGAATGAGCAGTTCTTC. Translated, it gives CASSQGARNEQFF.

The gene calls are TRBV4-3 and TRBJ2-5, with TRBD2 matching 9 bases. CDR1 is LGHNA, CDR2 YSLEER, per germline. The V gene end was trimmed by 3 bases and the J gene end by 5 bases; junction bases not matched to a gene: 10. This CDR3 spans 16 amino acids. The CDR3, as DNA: TGCGCCAGCAGCCATCTGGGGCTAGCGGGGATGGAGACCCAGTACTTC. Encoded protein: CASSHLGLAGMETQYF.

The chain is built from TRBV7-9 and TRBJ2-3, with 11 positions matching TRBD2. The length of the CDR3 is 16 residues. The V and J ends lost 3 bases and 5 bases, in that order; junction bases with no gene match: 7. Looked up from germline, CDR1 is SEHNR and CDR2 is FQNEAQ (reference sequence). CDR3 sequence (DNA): TGTGCCAGCAGCTTGGGTAGCGGGGGGGCTAGAGATACGCAGTATTTT. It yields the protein CASSLGSGGARDTQYF.

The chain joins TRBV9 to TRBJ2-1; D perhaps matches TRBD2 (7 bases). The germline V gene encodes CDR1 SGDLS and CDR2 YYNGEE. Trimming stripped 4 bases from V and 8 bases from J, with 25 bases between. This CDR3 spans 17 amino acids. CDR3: CASSFRPMGGAMDEQFF. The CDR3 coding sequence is TGTGCCAGCAGCTTTCGCCCAATGGGGGGGGCCATGGATGAGCAGTTCTTC. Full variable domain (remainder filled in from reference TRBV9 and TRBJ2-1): DSGVTQTPKHLITATGQRVTLRCSPRSGDLSVYWYQQSLDQGLQFLIQYYNGEERAKGNILERFSAQQFPDLHSELNLSSLELGDSALYFCASSFRPMGGAMDEQFFGPGTRLTVL.

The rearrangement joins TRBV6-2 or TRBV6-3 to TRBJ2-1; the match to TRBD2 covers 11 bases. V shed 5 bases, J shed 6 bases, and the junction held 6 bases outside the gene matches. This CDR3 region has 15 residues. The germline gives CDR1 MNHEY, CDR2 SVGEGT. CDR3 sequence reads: CASSEFTSGGNEQFF. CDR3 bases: TGTGCCAGCAGTGAGTTTACTAGCGGGGGCAATGAGCAGTTCTTC.

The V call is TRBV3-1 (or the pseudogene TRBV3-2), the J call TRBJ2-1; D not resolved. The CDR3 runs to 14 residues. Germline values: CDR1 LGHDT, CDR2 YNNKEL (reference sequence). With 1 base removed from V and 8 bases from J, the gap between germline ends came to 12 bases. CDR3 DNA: TGTGCCAGCAGCCAAGTCCGGAGTGCGGATGAGCAGTTCTTC. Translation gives CASSQVRSADEQFF.

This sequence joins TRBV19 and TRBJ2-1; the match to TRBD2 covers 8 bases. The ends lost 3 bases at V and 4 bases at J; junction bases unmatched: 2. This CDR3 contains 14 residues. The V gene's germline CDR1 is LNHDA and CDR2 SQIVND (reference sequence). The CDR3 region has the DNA TGTGCCAGTAGTATTTCTAGCGGGTACAATGAGCAGTTCTTC. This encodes CASSISSGYNEQFF.

For the CDR3, the DNA is TGTGCCAGCAGCTTAGCGGGGGGTTTCAATCAGCCCCAGCATTTT. Amino acids: CASSLAGGFNQPQHF. V and J are TRBV7-8 and TRBJ1-5; a possible D gene is TRBD1 (5 bases). Trimming stripped 0 bases from V and 3 bases from J, with 9 bases between. This CDR3 is built from 15 residues. Germline V lookup: CDR1 SGHVS, CDR2 FQNEAQ.

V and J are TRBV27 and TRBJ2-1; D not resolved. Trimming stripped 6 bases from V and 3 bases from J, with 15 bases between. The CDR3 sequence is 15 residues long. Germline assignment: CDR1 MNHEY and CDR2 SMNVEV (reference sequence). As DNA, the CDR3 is TGTGCCAGCAGCGCACCTGGAGCTTACTACAATGAGCAGTTCTTC. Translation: CASSAPGAYYNEQFF.

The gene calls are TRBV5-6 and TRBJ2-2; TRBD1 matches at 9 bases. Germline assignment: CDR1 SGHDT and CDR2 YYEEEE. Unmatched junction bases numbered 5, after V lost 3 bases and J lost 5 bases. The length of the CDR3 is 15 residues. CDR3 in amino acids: CASSSPGQGTGELFF. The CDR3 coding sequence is TGTGCCAGCAGCTCGCCGGGACAGGGAACCGGGGAGCTGTTTTTT.

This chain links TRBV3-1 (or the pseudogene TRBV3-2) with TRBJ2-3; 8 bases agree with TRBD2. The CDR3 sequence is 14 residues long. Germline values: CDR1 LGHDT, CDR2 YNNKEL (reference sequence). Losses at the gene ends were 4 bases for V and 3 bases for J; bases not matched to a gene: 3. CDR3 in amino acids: CASSPGGRTDTQYF. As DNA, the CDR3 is TGTGCCAGCAGCCCGGGGGGGCGTACAGATACGCAGTATTTT.

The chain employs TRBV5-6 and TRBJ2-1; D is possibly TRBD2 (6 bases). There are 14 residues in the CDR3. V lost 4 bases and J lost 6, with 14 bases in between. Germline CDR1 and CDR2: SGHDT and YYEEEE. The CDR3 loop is CASSISTSFNEQFF. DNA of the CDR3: TGTGCCAGCAGCATTTCTACTAGCTTCAATGAGCAGTTCTTC.

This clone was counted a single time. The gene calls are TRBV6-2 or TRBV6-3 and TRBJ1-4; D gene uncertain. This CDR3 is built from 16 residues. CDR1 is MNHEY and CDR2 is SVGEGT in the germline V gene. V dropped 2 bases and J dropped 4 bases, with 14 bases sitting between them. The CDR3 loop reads CASSYESAGVNEKLFF. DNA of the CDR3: TGTGCCAGCAGTTACGAGTCGGCCGGAGTTAATGAAAAACTGTTTTTT.

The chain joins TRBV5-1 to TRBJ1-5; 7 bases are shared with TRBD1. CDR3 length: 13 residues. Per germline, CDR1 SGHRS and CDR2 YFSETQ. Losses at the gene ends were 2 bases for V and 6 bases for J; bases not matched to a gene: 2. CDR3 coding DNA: TGCGCCAGCAGCTTAACAGGGGTTCAGCCCCAGCATTTT. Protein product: CASSLTGVQPQHF. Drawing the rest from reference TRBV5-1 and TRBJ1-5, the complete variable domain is KAGVTQTPRYLIKTRGQQVTLSCSPISGHRSVSWYQQTPGQGLQFLFEYFSETQRNKGNFPGRFSGRQFSNSRSEMNVSTLELGDSALYLCASSLTGVQPQHFGDGTRLSIL.

CDR3 nucleotide sequence: TGTGCCACCAGCAGAGTTAAGTCTAGCGGGGGGCCCCCGGGCTACGAGCAGTACTTC. The encoded protein is CATSRVKSSGGPPGYEQYF. This chain uses TRBV15 with TRBJ2-7; 11 bases map to TRBD2. Germline CDR1 LNHNV, CDR2 YYDKDF (reference sequence). The length of the CDR3 is 19 residues. After removal of 1 base from V and 3 bases from J, the junction contained 14 bases not matched to a gene. The full variable domain, in which reference TRBV15 and TRBJ2-7 provide the parts outside the CDR3, is DAMVIQNPRYQVTQFGKPVTLSCSQTLNHNVMYWYQQKSSQAPKLLFHYYDKDFNNEADTPDNFQSRRPNTSFCFLDIRSPGLGDTAMYLCATSRVKSSGGPPGYEQYFGPGTRLTVT.

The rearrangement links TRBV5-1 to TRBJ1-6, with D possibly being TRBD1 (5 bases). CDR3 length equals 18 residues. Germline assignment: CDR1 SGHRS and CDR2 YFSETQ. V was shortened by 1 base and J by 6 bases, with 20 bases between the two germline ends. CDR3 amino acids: CASSLREAGLRSNSPLHF. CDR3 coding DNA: TGCGCCAGCAGCTTGAGGGAGGCAGGGTTGAGGTCTAATTCACCCCTCCACTTT.

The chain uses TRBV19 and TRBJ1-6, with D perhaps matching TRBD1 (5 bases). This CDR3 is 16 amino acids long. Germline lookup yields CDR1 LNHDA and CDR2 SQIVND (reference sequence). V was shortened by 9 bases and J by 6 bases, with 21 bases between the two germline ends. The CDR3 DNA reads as TGTGCCAGCCAGAAACAGGCCCGTCAGATTAATTCACCCCTCCACTTT. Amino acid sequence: CASQKQARQINSPLHF. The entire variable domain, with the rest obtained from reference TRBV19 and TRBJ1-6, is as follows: DGGITQSPKYLFRKEGQNVTLSCEQNLNHDAMYWYRQDPGQGLRLIYYSQIVNDFQKGDIAEGYSVSREKKESFPLTVTSAQKNPTAFYLCASQKQARQINSPLHFGNGTRLTVT.